This T cell receptor (beta chain) was retrieved from a study of T-cell memory formation after mild COVID-19. This clonotype came up a few times. CDR1 and CDR2 from the germline V gene are SGHRS and YFSETQ. Losses at the gene ends were 2 bases for V and 8 bases for J; bases not matched to a gene: 14. This CDR3 comprises 16 residues. Using its own MiXCR run on the 5' RACE reads, TCRdb lists one record per CDR3 protein. Counted here are about 110,000 distinct CDR3 sequences, about a sixth occurring once; the ten biggest clones make up less than 6%. This chain uses TRBV5-1 with TRBJ1-2; TRBD1 matches at 8 bases. This TCR came from a man younger than 35 who had mild COVID-19 (a few samples of this study predate the infection). Cell type and time point are not known. The sample taken for sequencing was PBMCs or a T cell subset sorted from them (not recorded which). The CDR3 reads CASSFASVTAGGGYTF. CDR3 DNA: TGCGCCAGCAGCTTTGCTTCGGTCACCGCAGGGGGCGGCTACACCTTC.